What follows are 10 T cell receptor beta chains derived from one specimen sequenced in a study of T cell repertoires in cytomegalovirus infection. TCRdb recomputed calls from the reads with MiXCR, one row per CDR3 protein. This table has hundreds of thousands of distinct CDR3 sequences, roughly a tenth appearing once. The sequenced sample was PBMCs. The receptors originated from a human donor in good health (CMV status not recorded). Some clones in this sample may be carry-over from other donors' samples.

This clonotype was picked up many times. The chain has TRBV28 and TRBJ1-1; possibly TRBD1 for D (6 bases). This CDR3 region has 13 residues. The germline V gene has CDR1 MDHEN and CDR2 SYDVKM. Trimming stripped 2 bases from V and 5 bases from J, with 9 bases between. In DNA, the CDR3 is TGTGCCAGCAGTTTACTCCAGGGGACTGAAGCTTTCTTT. Its translation: CASSLLQGTEAFF. Looking up the rest from reference TRBV28 and TRBJ1-1 gives the full variable domain: DVKVTQSSRYLVKRTGEKVFLECVQDMDHENMFWYRQDPGLGLRLIYFSYDVKMKEKGDIPEGYSVSREKKERFSLILESASTNQTSMYLCASSLLQGTEAFFGQGTRLTVV.

This clonotype appeared many times. This chain connects TRBV20-1 to TRBJ2-7; 10 positions agree with TRBD2. The CDR3 contains 15 residues. Germline V CDR1 and CDR2: DFQATT, SNEGSKA (reference sequence). The trim removed 3 bases at V and 6 bases at J, leaving 11 bases unmatched. DNA for the CDR3: TGCAGTGCTAGTAACAGCGGGACTAGCGCGTCCGAGCAGTACGTC. Its translation: CSASNSGTSASEQYV.

This chain connects TRBV5-1 to TRBJ2-2; D might be TRBD2 (6 bases). Germline lookup yields CDR1 SGHRS and CDR2 YFSETQ. This CDR3 is built from 15 residues. V was trimmed by 4 bases and J by 4 bases, leaving 14 bases between them. In DNA form, the CDR3 reads TGCGCCAGCAGCGTTTTAGGGCGGGGCACCGGGGAGCTGTTTTTT. It specifies CASSVLGRGTGELFF. The full variable domain, rest sourced from reference TRBV5-1 and TRBJ2-2, is KAGVTQTPRYLIKTRGQQVTLSCSPISGHRSVSWYQQTPGQGLQFLFEYFSETQRNKGNFPGRFSGRQFSNSRSEMNVSTLELGDSALYLCASSVLGRGTGELFFGEGSRLTVL.

This clonotype was observed many times. The chain uses TRBV7-2 and TRBJ2-2, with D perhaps matching TRBD1 (5 bases). V lost 6 bases to trimming and J lost 8 bases, with 22 bases between them. Germline V CDR1 and CDR2: SGHTA, FQGNSA. This CDR3 contains 16 residues. CDR3 DNA: TGTGCCAGCAGTCCAGCGCGACAGAGTCTTGGGGGGGAGCTGTTTTTT. This sequence encodes CASSPARQSLGGELFF.

This clonotype was detected many times. The chain combines TRBV6-5 with TRBJ2-1; 12 positions agree with TRBD2. The CDR3 sequence is 17 residues long. In germline, CDR1 is MNHEY, CDR2 SVGAGI. Trimming took 5 bases from V and 6 from J; bases not matched to a gene: 11. For the CDR3, the DNA is TGTGCCAGCAGTCAACGTCTACTAGCGGGGGGAGGCAATGAGCAGTTCTTC. This gives the protein CASSQRLLAGGGNEQFF.

The chain links TRBV6-5 to TRBJ1-2; tentative D call: TRBD1 (6 bases). The CDR3 loop spans 13 amino acids. CDR1 and CDR2 from the germline V gene are MNHEY and SVGAGI. V was clipped by 7 bases and J by 7 bases, with 16 bases between them. CDR3 nucleotides: TGTGCCAGCACGGCGGGGGGGGCGGGTGGCTACACCTTC. This translates into CASTAGGAGGYTF.

This clonotype was seen ten or more times. V and J are TRBV7-9 and TRBJ1-3; D is ambiguous. The CDR3 covers 18 residues. V gave up 1 base and J gave up 4 bases, with 20 bases separating them. Germline V CDR1 and CDR2: SEHNR, FQNEAQ (reference sequence). CDR3 loop: CASSLVSGSAVRGNTIYF. CDR3 DNA: TGTGCCAGCAGCTTAGTATCGGGCAGCGCCGTACGAGGAAACACCATATATTTT.

This clonotype was detected ten times or more. This rearrangement joins TRBV6-6 to TRBJ2-7; D possibly corresponds to TRBD2 (6 bases). Trimming stripped 0 bases from V and 6 bases from J, with 9 bases between. The CDR3 has 13 residues. The V gene's germline CDR1 is MNHNY and CDR2 SVGAGI (reference sequence). The CDR3 sequence: CASSYSEGGEQYV. The DNA for the CDR3 is TGTGCCAGCAGTTACTCGGAGGGTGGCGAGCAGTACGTC.

This clonotype has ten or more counts. The chain employs TRBV19 and TRBJ1-2, with a possible D match to TRBD1 (5 bases). Trimming stripped 5 bases from V and 6 bases from J, with 22 bases between. Germline loops: CDR1 LNHDA, CDR2 SQIVND (reference sequence). CDR3 size: 16 residues. The CDR3 region has the DNA TGTGCCAGTAGTGGGCCCCCGTCGGGCAGGGCGGATGGCTACACCTTC. The encoded protein is CASSGPPSGRADGYTF.

In this sample, this clonotype turned up many times. This chain links TRBV29-1 with TRBJ2-7; D uncertain. The length of the CDR3 is 13 residues. Germline loops: CDR1 SQVTM, CDR2 ANQGSEA. Trimming shortened V by 3 bases and J by 8 bases, and 17 bases separated the two germline ends. In DNA, the CDR3 is TGCAGCGTTGAGAGCATCCCCCCTGCGCAGCAGTACTTC. Residues: CSVESIPPAQQYF.